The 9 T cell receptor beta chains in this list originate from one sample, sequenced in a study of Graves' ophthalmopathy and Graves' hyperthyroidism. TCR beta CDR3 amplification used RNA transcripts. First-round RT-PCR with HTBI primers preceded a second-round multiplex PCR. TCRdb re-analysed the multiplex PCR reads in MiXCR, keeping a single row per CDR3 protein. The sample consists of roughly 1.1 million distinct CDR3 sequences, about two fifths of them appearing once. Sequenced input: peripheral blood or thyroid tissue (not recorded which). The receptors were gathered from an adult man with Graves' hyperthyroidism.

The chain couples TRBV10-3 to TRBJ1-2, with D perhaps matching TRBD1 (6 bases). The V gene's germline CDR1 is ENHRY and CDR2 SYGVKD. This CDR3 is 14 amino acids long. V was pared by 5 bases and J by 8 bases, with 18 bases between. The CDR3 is CAISYREGGSGYTF. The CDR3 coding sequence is TGTGCCATCAGTTACAGAGAGGGGGGTTCCGGCTACACCTTC.

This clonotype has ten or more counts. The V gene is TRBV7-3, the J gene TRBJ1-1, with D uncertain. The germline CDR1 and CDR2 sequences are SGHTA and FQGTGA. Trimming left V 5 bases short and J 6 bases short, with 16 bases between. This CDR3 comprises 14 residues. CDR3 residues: CASSVDWGKAEAFF. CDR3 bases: TGTGCCAGCAGCGTGGACTGGGGAAAGGCTGAAGCTTTCTTT.

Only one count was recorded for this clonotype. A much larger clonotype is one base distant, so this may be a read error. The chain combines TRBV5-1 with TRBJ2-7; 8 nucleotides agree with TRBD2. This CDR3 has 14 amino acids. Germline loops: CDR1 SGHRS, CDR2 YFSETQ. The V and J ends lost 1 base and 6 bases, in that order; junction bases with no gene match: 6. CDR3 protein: CASSLYSGNCEQYF. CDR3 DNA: TGCGCCAGCAGCTTGTATAGCGGGAACTGCGAGCAGTACTTC.

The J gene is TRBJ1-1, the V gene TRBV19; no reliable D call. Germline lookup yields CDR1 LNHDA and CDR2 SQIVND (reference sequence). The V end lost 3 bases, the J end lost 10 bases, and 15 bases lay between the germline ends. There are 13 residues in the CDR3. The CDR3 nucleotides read TGTGCCAGTAGTATCACCGTGGCAGAGGGAGCTTTCTTT. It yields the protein CASSITVAEGAFF. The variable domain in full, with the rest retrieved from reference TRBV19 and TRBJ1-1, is DGGITQSPKYLFRKEGQNVTLSCEQNLNHDAMYWYRQDPGQGLRLIYYSQIVNDFQKGDIAEGYSVSREKKESFPLTVTSAQKNPTAFYLCASSITVAEGAFFGQGTRLTVV.

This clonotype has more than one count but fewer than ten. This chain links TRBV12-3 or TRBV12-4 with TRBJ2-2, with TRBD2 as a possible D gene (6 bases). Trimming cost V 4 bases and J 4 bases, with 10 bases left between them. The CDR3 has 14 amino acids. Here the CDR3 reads CASSSGSLTGELFF. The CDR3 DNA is TGTGCCAGCAGTTCCGGGAGCCTCACCGGGGAGCTGTTTTTT.

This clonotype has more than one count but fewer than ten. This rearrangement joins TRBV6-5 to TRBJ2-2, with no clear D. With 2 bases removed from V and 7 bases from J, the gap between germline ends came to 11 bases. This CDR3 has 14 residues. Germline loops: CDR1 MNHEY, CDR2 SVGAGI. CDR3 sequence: CASSYRPDGGELFF. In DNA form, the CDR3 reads TGTGCCAGCAGTTACCGACCAGACGGCGGGGAGCTGTTTTTT.

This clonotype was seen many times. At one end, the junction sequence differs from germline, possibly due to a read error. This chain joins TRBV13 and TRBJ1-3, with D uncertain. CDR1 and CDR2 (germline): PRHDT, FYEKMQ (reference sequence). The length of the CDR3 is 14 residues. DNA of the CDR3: TGTGCGGTCATCAAACGAAACTCTGGGAACACCATATATTTT. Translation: CAVIKRNSGNTIYF.

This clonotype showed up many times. CDR3 sequence (DNA): TGTGCCAGCAGCTTAGGGGGCAGGGCGAACACTGAAGCTTTCTTT. It is translated as CASSLGGRANTEAFF. The V and J genes are TRBV7-2 and TRBJ1-1; a weak D match, TRBD1 (5 bases). This CDR3 is built from 15 residues. Germline CDR1 reads SGHTA; CDR2 reads FQGNSA. The V end lost 1 base, the J end lost 1 base, and 10 bases lay between the germline ends.

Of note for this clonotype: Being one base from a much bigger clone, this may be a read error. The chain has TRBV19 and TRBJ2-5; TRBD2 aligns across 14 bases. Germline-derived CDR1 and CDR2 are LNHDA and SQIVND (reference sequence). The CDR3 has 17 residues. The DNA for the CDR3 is TGTGCCAGGACAGGTTTGGTCGGACTAGCGGGAGGTGAGACCCAGTGCTTC. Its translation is CARTGLVGLAGGETQCF. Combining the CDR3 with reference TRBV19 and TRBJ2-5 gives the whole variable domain DGGITQSPKYLFRKEGQNVTLSCEQNLNHDAMYWYRQDPGQGLRLIYYSQIVNDFQKGDIAEGYSVSREKKESFPLTVTSAQKNPTAFYLCARTGLVGLAGGETQCFGPGTRLLVL.